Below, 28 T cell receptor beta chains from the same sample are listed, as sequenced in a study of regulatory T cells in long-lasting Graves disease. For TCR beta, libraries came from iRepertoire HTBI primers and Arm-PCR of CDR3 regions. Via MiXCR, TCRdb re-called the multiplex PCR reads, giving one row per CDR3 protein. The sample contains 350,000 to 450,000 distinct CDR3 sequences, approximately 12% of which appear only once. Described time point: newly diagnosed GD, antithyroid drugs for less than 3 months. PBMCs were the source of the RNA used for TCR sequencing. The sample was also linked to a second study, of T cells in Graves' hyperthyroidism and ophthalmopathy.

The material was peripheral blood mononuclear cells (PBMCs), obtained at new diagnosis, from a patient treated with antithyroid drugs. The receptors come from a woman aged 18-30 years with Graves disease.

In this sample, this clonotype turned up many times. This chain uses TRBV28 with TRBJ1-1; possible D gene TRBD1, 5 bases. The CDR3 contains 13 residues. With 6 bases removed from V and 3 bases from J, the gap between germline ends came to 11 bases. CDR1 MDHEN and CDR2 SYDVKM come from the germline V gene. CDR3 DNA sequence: TGTGCCAGCAGAGTTACAGGCTACACTGAAGCTTTCTTT. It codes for CASRVTGYTEAFF.

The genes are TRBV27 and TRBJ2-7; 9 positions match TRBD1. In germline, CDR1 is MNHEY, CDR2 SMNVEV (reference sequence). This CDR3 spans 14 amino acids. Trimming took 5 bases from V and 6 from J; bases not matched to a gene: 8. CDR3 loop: CASSLAGQGVEQYF. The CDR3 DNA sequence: TGTGCCAGCAGTCTCGCGGGACAGGGTGTCGAGCAGTACTTC.

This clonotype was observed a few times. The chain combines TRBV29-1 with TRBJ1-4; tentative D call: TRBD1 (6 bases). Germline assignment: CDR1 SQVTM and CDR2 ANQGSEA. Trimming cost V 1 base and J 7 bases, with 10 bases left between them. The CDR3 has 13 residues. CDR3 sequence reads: CSVEAGGGEKLFF. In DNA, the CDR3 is TGCAGCGTTGAAGCGGGGGGCGGTGAAAAACTGTTTTTT.

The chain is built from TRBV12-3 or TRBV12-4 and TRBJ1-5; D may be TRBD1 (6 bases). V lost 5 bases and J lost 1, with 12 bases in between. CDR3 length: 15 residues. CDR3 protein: CASSQDRRSNQPQHF. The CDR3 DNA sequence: TGTGCCAGCAGTCAGGACAGAAGGAGCAATCAGCCCCAGCATTTT.

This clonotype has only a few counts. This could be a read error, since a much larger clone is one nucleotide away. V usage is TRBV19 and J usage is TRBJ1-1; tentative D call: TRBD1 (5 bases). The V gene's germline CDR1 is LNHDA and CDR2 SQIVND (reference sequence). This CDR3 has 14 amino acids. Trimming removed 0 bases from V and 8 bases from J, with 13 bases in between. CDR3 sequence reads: CASSIDSVGTEAFF. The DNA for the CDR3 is TGTGCCAGTAGTATAGATTCGGTTGGGACGGAAGCTTTCTTT.

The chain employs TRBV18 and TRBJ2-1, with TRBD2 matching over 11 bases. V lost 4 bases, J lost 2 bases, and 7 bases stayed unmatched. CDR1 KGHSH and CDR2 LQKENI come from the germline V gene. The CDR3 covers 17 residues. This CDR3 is CASSRSGTSGPYNEQFF. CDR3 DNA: TGTGCCAGCTCACGATCCGGGACTAGCGGCCCCTACAATGAGCAGTTCTTC.

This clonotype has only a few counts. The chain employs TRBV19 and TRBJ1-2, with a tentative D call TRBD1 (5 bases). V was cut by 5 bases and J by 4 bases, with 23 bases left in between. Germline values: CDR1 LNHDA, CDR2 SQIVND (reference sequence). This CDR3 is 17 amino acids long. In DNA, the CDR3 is TGTGCCAGTAGTCCGGGGACCTTGGCCTTCAATGGCTATGGCTACACCTTC. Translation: CASSPGTLAFNGYGYTF.

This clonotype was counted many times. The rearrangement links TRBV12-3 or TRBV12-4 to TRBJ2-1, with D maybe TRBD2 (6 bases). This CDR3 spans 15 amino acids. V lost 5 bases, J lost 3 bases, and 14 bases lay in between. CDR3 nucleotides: TGTGCCAGCAGTCAGCGACTAGGTAGCTACAATGAGCAGTTCTTC. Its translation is CASSQRLGSYNEQFF.

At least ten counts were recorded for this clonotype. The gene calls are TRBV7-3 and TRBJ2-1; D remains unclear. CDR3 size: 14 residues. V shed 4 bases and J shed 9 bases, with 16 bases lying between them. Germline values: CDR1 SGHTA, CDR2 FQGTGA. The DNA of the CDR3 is TGTGCCAGCAGCTCCAGTGCCCCGGGTGGTGAGCAGTTCTTC. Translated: CASSSSAPGGEQFF.

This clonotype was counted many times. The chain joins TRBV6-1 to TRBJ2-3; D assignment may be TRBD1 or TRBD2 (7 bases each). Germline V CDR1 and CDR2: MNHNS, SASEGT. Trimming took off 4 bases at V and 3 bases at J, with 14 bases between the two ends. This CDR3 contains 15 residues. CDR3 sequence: CASSARGGGTDTQYF. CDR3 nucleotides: TGTGCCAGCAGTGCCAGGGGGGGCGGAACAGATACGCAGTATTTT.

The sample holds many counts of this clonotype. CDR3 nucleotides: TGTGCCAGCAGTTTATCCAGCTGGGGTCTAGCTGAAAAACTGTTTTTT. Translating it yields CASSLSSWGLAEKLFF. V gene TRBV12-3 or TRBV12-4 combines with J gene TRBJ1-4, with D hard to call. Trimming took 2 bases from V and 7 from J, leaving 17 bases between them. The length of the CDR3 is 16 residues.

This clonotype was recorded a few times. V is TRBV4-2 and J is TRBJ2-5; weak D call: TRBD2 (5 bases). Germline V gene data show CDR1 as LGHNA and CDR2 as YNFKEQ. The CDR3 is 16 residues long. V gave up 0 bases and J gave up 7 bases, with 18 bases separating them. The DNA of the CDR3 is TGTGCCAGCAGCCAAGAACTTGTAGAGGCGGGCGGGACCCAGTACTTC. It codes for CASSQELVEAGGTQYF.

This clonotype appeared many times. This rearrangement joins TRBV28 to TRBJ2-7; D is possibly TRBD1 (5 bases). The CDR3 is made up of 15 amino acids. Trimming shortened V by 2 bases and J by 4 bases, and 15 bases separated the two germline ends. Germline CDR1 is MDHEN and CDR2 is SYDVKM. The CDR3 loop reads CASSLQGIYWYEQYF. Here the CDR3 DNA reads TGTGCCAGCAGTTTACAGGGTATCTATTGGTACGAGCAGTACTTC.

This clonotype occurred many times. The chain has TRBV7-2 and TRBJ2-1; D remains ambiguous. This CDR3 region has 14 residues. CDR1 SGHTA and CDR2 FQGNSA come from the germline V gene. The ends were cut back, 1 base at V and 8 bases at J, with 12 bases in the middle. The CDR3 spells CASSLGLVRDEQFF. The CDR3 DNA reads TGTGCCAGCAGCTTAGGTTTGGTTCGCGATGAGCAGTTCTTC.

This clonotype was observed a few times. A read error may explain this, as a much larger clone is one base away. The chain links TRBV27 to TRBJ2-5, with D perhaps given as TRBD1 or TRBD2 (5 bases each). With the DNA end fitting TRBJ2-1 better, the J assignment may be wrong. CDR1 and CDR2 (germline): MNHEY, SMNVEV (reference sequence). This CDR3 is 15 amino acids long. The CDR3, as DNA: TGTGCCAGCAGTTCCGGGACCTGGTCCTACAATGGGCAGTTCTTC. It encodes CASSSGTWSYNGQFF.

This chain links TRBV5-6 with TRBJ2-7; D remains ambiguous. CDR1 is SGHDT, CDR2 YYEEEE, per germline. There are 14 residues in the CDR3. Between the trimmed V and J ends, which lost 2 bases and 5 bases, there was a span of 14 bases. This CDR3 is CASSFRVLVDEQYV. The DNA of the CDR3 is TGTGCCAGCAGCTTCCGAGTTCTTGTAGACGAGCAGTACGTC.

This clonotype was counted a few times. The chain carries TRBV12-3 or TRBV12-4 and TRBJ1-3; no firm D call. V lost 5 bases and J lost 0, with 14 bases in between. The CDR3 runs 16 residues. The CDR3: CASSPLLISSGNTIYF. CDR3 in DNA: TGTGCCAGCAGTCCCTTACTCATTAGCTCTGGAAACACCATATATTTT.

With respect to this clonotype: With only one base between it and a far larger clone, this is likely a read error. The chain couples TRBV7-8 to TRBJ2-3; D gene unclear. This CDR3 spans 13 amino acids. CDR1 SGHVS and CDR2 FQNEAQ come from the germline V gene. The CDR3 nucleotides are TGTGCCAGCAGTTGGTCAAGCACAGATACGCGGTATTTT. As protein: CASSWSSTDTRYF.

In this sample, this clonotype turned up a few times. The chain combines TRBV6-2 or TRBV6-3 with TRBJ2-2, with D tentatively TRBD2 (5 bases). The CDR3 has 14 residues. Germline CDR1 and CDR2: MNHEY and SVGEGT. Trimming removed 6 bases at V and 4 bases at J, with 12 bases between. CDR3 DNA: TGTGCCAGCAGCCCTCGCGCGGGCACCGGGGAGCTGTTTTTT. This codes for CASSPRAGTGELFF.

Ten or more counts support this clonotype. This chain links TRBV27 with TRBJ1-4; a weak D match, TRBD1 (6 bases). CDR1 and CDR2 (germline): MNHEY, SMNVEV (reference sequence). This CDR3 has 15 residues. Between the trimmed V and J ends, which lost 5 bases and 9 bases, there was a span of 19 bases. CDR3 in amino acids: CASSPQGIGTKKLFF. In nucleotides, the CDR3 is TGTGCCAGCAGTCCACAGGGAATTGGTACGAAAAAACTGTTTTTT.

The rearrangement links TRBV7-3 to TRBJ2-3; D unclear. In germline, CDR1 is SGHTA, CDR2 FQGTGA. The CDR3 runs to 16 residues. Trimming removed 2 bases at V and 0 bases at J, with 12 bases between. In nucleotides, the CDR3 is TGTGCCAGCAGCTTATGGGGTCTGGGCAGCACAGATACGCAGTATTTT. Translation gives CASSLWGLGSTDTQYF.

CDR3: CASSLAGRGDTQYF. CDR3 DNA sequence: TGCGCCAGCAGCTTGGCGGGCCGAGGGGATACGCAGTATTTT. This chain connects TRBV5-1 to TRBJ2-3; D may be TRBD2 (5 bases). The ends were cut back, 0 bases at V and 6 bases at J, with 11 bases in the middle. The germline V gene has CDR1 SGHRS and CDR2 YFSETQ. There are 14 residues in the CDR3.

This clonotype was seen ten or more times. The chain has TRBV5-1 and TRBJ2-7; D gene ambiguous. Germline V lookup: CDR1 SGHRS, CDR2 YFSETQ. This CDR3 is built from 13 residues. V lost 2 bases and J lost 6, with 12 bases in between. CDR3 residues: CASSFLIGLEQYF. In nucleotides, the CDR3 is TGCGCCAGCAGCTTCTTAATAGGGCTCGAGCAGTACTTC.

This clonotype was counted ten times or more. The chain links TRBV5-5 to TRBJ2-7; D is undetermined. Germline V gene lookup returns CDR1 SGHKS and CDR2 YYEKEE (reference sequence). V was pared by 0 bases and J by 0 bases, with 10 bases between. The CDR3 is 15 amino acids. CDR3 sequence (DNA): TGTGCCAGCAGCTTGGAGCCAATGAGCTCCTACGAGCAGTACGTC. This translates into CASSLEPMSSYEQYV.

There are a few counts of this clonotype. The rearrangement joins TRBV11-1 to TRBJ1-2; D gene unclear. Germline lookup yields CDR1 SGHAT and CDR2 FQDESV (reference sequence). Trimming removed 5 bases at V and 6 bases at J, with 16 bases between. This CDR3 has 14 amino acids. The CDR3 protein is CASSHARERDGYTF. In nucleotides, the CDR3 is TGTGCCAGCAGCCATGCCCGGGAGCGGGATGGCTACACCTTC.

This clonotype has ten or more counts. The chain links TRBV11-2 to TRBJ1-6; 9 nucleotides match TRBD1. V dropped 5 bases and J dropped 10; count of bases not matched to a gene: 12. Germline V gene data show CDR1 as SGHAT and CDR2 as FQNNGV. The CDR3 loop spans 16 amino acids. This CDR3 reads CASSAPQGAFRSPLHF. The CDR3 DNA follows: TGTGCCAGCAGCGCCCCACAGGGGGCGTTTAGGTCACCCCTCCACTTT.

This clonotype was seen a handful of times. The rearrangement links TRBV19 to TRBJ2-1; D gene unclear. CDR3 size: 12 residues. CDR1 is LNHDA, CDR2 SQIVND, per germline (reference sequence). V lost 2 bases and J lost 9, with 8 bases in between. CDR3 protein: CASSIFRGEQFF. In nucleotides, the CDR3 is TGTGCCAGTAGTATATTCCGTGGTGAGCAGTTCTTC.

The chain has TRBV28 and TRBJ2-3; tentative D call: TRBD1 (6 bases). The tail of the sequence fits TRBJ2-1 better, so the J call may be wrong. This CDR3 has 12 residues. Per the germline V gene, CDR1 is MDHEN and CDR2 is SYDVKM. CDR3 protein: CASSQGSYEQFF. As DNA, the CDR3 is TGTGCCAGCAGCCAGGGGTCCTACGAGCAGTTCTTC.